Listed below are T cell receptor beta chains from one sample, sequenced in a study of blood T cell repertoires in COVID-19. Measured with immunoSEQ multiplex PCR; TCRdb has only the in-frame clones, and not every one. Of about 170,000 clones in the sample, under 95% were seen once. The specimen sequenced was peripheral blood. The source of these receptors is a man between 18 and 29 years old with COVID-19, enrolled during active disease. The CDR3 runs from the conserved cysteine through the conserved F or W. The D gene is left open where the match is weak. Some rows have no size entry. The others give once, few or many, or a class for an expanded clone.

j_gene,v_gene,d_gene,abundance,CDR3nt,CDR3aa
TRBJ2-2,TRBV28,TRBD2,NA,TGTGCCAGCAGCCTAGCGGGAGCGAACACCGGGGAGCTGTTTTTT,CASSLAGANTGELFF
TRBJ2-5,TRBV19,TRBD1,NA,TGTGCCAGTAGTTCCTGGACAGGGCGCTCGGAGACCCAGTACTTC,CASSSWTGRSETQYF
TRBJ1-1,TRBV7-9,NA,few,TGTGCCAGCAGCTTAGCTATAGGGGAGGGAACTGAAGCTTTCTTT,CASSLAIGEGTEAFF
TRBJ1-6,TRBV28,NA,NA,TGTGCCAGCAGTTTCCGGGAGGCAGTAGCTTCACCCCTCCACTTT,CASSFREAVASPLHF
TRBJ2-7,TRBV6-6,NA,NA,TGTGCCAGCAGCAGCTGGGCCGCCTACGAGCAGTACTTC,CASSSWAAYEQYF
TRBJ1-2,TRBV28,TRBD1,NA,TGTGCCAGCAGCTATCGCATTACCACAGGGGTGCGCTATGGCTACACCTTC,CASSYRITTGVRYGYTF
TRBJ2-3,TRBV7-2,NA,NA,TGTGCCAGCAGCTTAGCAGGAGGTGATACGCAGTATTTT,CASSLAGGDTQYF
TRBJ2-1,TRBV27,TRBD1,once,TGTGCCAGCAGCGCCGGGACAGGGACGTACAATGAGCAGTTCTTC,CASSAGTGTYNEQFF
TRBJ2-3,TRBV28,TRBD2,NA,TGTGCCAGCAGTTTAAGTACTAGCGGGGGCTGGGATACGCAGTATTTT,CASSLSTSGGWDTQYF
TRBJ2-1,TRBV5-6,TRBD2,NA,TGTGCCAGCAGCTTCCCTAGCGGTCTTGGAGATGAGCAGTTCTTC,CASSFPSGLGDEQFF
TRBJ1-2,TRBV28,TRBD1,NA,TGTGCCAGCAGTCACAGGGGATCCCCTAGGGGCTACACCTTC,CASSHRGSPRGYTF
TRBJ2-1,TRBV6-2/TRBV6-3,NA,NA,TGTGCCAGCAGTTCTGCCCCAGGGTCCTACAATGAGCAGTTCTTC,CASSSAPGSYNEQFF
TRBJ1-5,TRBV5-1,TRBD1,NA,TGCGCCAGCAGCTTGGCGACAGGGAGCAATCAGCCCCAGCATTTT,CASSLATGSNQPQHF
TRBJ1-1,TRBV4-3,TRBD1,once,TGCGCCAGCAGCCAAGATCGGGGGACAGCCCTGTTGAACACTGAAGCTTTCTTT,CASSQDRGTALLNTEAFF
TRBJ2-5,TRBV5-4,TRBD2,NA,TGTGCCAGCAGCTTATCCGATAGCGGGAGGGATCAAGAGACCCAGTACTTC,CASSLSDSGRDQETQYF
TRBJ1-5,TRBV29-1,NA,NA,TGCAGCGTTGTAGAGGGGCCGTTAAATCAGCCCCAGCATTTT,CSVVEGPLNQPQHF
TRBJ1-5,TRBV6-2/TRBV6-3,NA,NA,TGTGCCAGCAGCAACGGGGGTTATCAGCCCCAGCATTTT,CASSNGGYQPQHF
TRBJ1-6,TRBV7-2,TRBD1,NA,TGTGCCAGCAAACAGGGGGCCAATTCACCCCTCCACTTT,CASKQGANSPLHF
TRBJ2-7,TRBV12-5,TRBD1,once,TGTGCTAGTGGGCTGGACAGGGGGTTCGAGCAGTACTTC,CASGLDRGFEQYF
TRBJ1-5,TRBV30,TRBD1,NA,TGTGCCTGGAGTGTCCAGGGGGCAGCTCAGCCCCAGCATTTT,CAWSVQGAAQPQHF
TRBJ2-2,TRBV10-3,TRBD2,NA,TGTGCCATCAGCGGAGGCGGAGTTGGAGGGGAGGGCCAGACCGGGGAGCTGTTTTTT,CAISGGGVGGEGQTGELFF
TRBJ2-7,TRBV9,TRBD2,NA,TGTGCCAGCAGCGTAGAGAAAGAGGGGCGGGAGTTCTACGAGCAGTACTTC,CASSVEKEGREFYEQYF
TRBJ1-4,TRBV27,NA,NA,TGTGCCAGCAGTTCCGACACCCCAACTAATGAAAAACTGTTTTTT,CASSSDTPTNEKLFF